The subject of this entry is one T cell receptor (beta chain). Its antigen is undetermined. Germline lookup yields CDR1 SGHVS and CDR2 FQNEAQ. The CDR3 spans 15 residues. The V gene lost 5 bases and the J gene lost 5 bases, with 18 bases spanning the gap. The sample originates from a study of T cell responses to AZD1222 COVID-19 vaccine. Study results and caveats: CD4 TCRs covered the whole spike, strongest at regions 160-218 and 743-854.

Data came from immunoSEQ multiplex PCR; TCRdb stores just in-frame clones and leaves some out. The profile covers 110,000 to 150,000 clones, with around 92% appearing a single time and approximately 2% taken by the ten largest. The clonotype was recovered from an adult in good health. The rearrangement joins TRBV7-8 to TRBJ2-5; tentatively, D is TRBD1 (6 bases). Sequenced material: peripheral blood, taken on day 0 of AZD1222 vaccination. CDR3 amino acids: CASSRDRTGGETQYF. The DNA for the CDR3 is TGTGCCAGCAGCCGAGACAGGACGGGTGGGGAGACCCAGTACTTC.